Presented here are 23 T cell receptor beta chains from one specimen sequenced in a study of cytomegalovirus exposure and HLA in healthy donors. With 60 Vbeta and 13 Jbeta primers, the PCR was carried out. Profiling relied on immunoSEQ multiplex PCR, and the TCRdb table lists in-frame clones only, not all of them. The sample lists 150,000 to 200,000 clones; around 82% were seen once. Specimen: PBMCs. All receptors come from a man aged 18 to 30 in good health and CMV-seronegative.

This clone was seen more than once but under ten times. V and J are TRBV5-6 and TRBJ1-5; 9 nucleotides align to TRBD1. The V segment lost 4 bases and the J segment 2 bases; nucleotides outside the gene matches: 10. CDR3 length equals 17 residues. The germline CDR1 and CDR2 sequences are SGHDT and YYEEEE. The CDR3 is CASSTGGRVYGNQPQHF. CDR3 sequence (DNA): TGTGCCAGCAGCACAGGGGGCAGGGTATATGGCAATCAGCCCCAGCATTTT.

The chain recombines TRBV6-5 with TRBJ2-7, with TRBD1 identical over 7 bases. CDR1 and CDR2 (germline): MNHEY, SVGAGI. Trimming removed 7 bases from V and 2 bases from J; junction bases left unmatched: 5. The length of the CDR3 is 13 residues. CDR3 coding DNA: TGTGCCAGCACCGCGACAGGGCCCTACGAGCAGTACTTC. Translation gives CASTATGPYEQYF.

The chain carries TRBV5-6 and TRBJ2-1; TRBD1 aligns across 11 bases. The CDR3 has 17 residues. V dropped 5 bases and J dropped 8; count of bases not matched to a gene: 15. The germline gives CDR1 SGHDT, CDR2 YYEEEE. CDR3 coding DNA: TGTGCCAGCAGTCCCGCGCCGACGGGACAGGGGGGGGATGAGCAGTTCTTC. It translates to CASSPAPTGQGGDEQFF.

This chain uses TRBV7-2 with TRBJ2-5; D is uncertain. Trimming pared 1 base from V and 2 bases from J, leaving 5 bases between. Germline CDR1 is SGHTA and CDR2 is FQGNSA. The CDR3 runs 13 residues. CDR3: CASSLGPQETQYF. For the CDR3, the DNA is TGTGCCAGCAGCTTAGGGCCTCAAGAGACCCAGTACTTC.

This clone was recorded once. This rearrangement joins TRBV4-1 to TRBJ2-5; D call uncertain. The germline CDR1 and CDR2 sequences are MGHRA and YSYEKL. The CDR3 sequence is 14 residues long. V shed 2 bases and J shed 5 bases, with 12 bases lying between them. The CDR3 DNA sequence: TGCGCCAGCAGCCAATCGGCTTCAGCGGAGACCCAGTACTTC. Its translation is CASSQSASAETQYF.

V and J are TRBV6-6 and TRBJ2-5, with 10 bases fitting TRBD2. This CDR3 is 16 amino acids long. Germline V gene data show CDR1 as MNHNY and CDR2 as SVGAGI (reference sequence). Trimming removed 5 bases from V and 5 bases from J; junction bases left unmatched: 11. As DNA, the CDR3 is TGTGCCAGCAGTCCTTTCCTAGCGGGAGTGGGGGAGACCCAGTACTTC. This translates into CASSPFLAGVGETQYF.

The V call is TRBV16, the J call TRBJ1-5, with D possibly matching TRBD1 (6 bases). V shed 2 bases and J shed 2 bases, with 10 bases lying between them. The CDR3 loop spans 15 amino acids. Germline-derived CDR1 and CDR2 are KGHSY and FQNENV. CDR3 sequence: CASSQTRTGNQPQHF. CDR3 DNA sequence: TGTGCCAGCAGCCAAACCCGGACAGGCAATCAGCCCCAGCATTTT.

This clone was seen a single time. The chain links TRBV6-5 to TRBJ1-2; D might be TRBD1 (5 bases). V lost 0 bases to trimming and J lost 12 bases, with 23 bases between them. The length of the CDR3 is 16 residues. Looked up from germline, CDR1 is MNHEY and CDR2 is SVGAGI. CDR3 nucleotides: TGTGCCAGCAGTTACTCGACAGCTGATGTACCTATGGCTAACACCTTC. Translated: CASSYSTADVPMANTF.

V is TRBV28 and J is TRBJ1-5; TRBD1 matches at 8 bases. J was trimmed by 5 bases and V by 4 bases; bases with no gene match: 7. Germline V gives CDR1 MDHEN, CDR2 SYDVKM. This CDR3 region has 15 residues. The CDR3 sequence is CASSSSPGQDQPQHF. The CDR3 DNA reads TGTGCCAGCAGTTCCTCCCCGGGACAGGATCAGCCCCAGCATTTT.

Here the CDR3 DNA reads TGTGCCAGTACGATCGGCGGGAATACGCAGTATTTT. It encodes CASTIGGNTQYF. The chain couples TRBV19 to TRBJ2-3; TRBD2 might be the D (6 bases). CDR3 length equals 12 residues. V gave up 7 bases and J gave up 7 bases, with 12 bases separating them. Germline values: CDR1 LNHDA, CDR2 SQIVND (reference sequence).

The gene calls are TRBV6-4 and TRBJ2-3; 11 bases fit TRBD1. The ends lost 5 bases at V and 4 bases at J; junction bases unmatched: 5. The CDR3 covers 15 residues. CDR1 is MRHNA and CDR2 is SNTAGT in the germline V gene. The CDR3 nucleotides are TGTGCCAGCAGTCGCGGGACAGGGGGGTCAGATACGCAGTATTTT. Amino acids: CASSRGTGGSDTQYF.

The chain recombines TRBV18 with TRBJ1-2; D remains ambiguous. Germline CDR1 is KGHSH and CDR2 is LQKENI. The CDR3 runs to 13 residues. V was pared by 2 bases and J by 6 bases, with 10 bases between. The CDR3 sequence: CASSPIAWNGYTF. The CDR3, as DNA: TGTGCCAGCTCACCAATAGCCTGGAATGGCTACACCTTC.

This chain joins TRBV7-2 and TRBJ2-5; 8 bases match TRBD2. V was pared by 5 bases and J by 4 bases, with 9 bases of the junction left unmatched. The CDR3 consists of 15 residues. From germline, CDR1 is SGHTA and CDR2 FQGNSA. This CDR3 reads CASSPTGGRSETQYF. The CDR3, as DNA: TGTGCCAGCAGCCCCACGGGGGGGAGGTCAGAGACCCAGTACTTC.

This clone was seen once. This sequence joins TRBV7-8 and TRBJ1-1; D perhaps matches TRBD1 (6 bases). Germline V lookup: CDR1 SGHVS, CDR2 FQNEAQ. Trimming pared 5 bases from V and 4 bases from J, leaving 17 bases between. The CDR3 runs to 15 residues. Written as DNA, the CDR3 is TGTGCCAGCAGCCGCACGGGGGGCGGAAGCACTGAAGCTTTCTTT. This sequence encodes CASSRTGGGSTEAFF.

This clone came up once. The V gene is TRBV11-2, the J gene TRBJ1-2; 8 bases match TRBD1. Per germline, CDR1 SGHAT and CDR2 FQNNGV. The CDR3 consists of 16 residues. V lost 0 bases and J lost 5; bases outside the gene matches: 8. CDR3 nucleotide sequence: TGTGCCAGCAGCTTAGATCGGACAGGGTGGGAGTATGGCTACACCTTC. It is translated as CASSLDRTGWEYGYTF.

In this sample, this clone turned up once. The V and J genes are TRBV5-1 and TRBJ1-1; D uncertain. The CDR3 extends over 14 amino acids. Germline assignment: CDR1 SGHRS and CDR2 YFSETQ. The ends were cut back, 0 bases at V and 1 base at J, with 7 bases in the middle. CDR3 loop: CASSLESGNTEAFF. The CDR3 nucleotides read TGCGCCAGCAGCTTGGAATCCGGGAACACTGAAGCTTTCTTT.

This sequence joins TRBV18 and TRBJ2-1; 7 bases align to TRBD2. The length of the CDR3 is 16 residues. Trimming cost V 2 bases and J 2 bases; bases outside gene matches: 6. Per the germline V gene, CDR1 is KGHSH and CDR2 is LQKENI. The CDR3, as DNA: TGTGCCAGCTCACCAGGTTCCCTAGCGGCCTACAATGAGCAGTTCTTC. Translated, it gives CASSPGSLAAYNEQFF. The whole variable domain, filled in from reference TRBV18 and TRBJ2-1, reads NAGVMQNPRHLVRRRGQEARLRCSPMKGHSHVYWYRQLPEEGLKFMVYLQKENIIDESGMPKERFSAEFPKEGPSILRIQQVVRGDSAAYFCASSPGSLAAYNEQFFGPGTRLTVL.

The rearrangement joins TRBV4-3 to TRBJ1-1; D not resolved. Trimming left V 1 base short and J 3 bases short, with 9 bases between. The CDR3 loop spans 14 amino acids. Looked up from germline, CDR1 is LGHNA and CDR2 is YSLEER. The CDR3 DNA is TGCGCCAGCAGCCAAGGGGTCCGGGACACTGAAGCTTTCTTT. Protein product: CASSQGVRDTEAFF.

The chain recombines TRBV4-1 with TRBJ1-1; 7 bases are a match to TRBD1. CDR1 and CDR2 from the germline V gene are MGHRA and YSYEKL. V gave up 0 bases and J gave up 7 bases; unmatched junction bases: 5. The CDR3 runs 14 residues. The CDR3 coding sequence is TGCGCCAGCAGCCAAGAAGATGGGACAGTTGAAGCTTTCTTT. It yields the protein CASSQEDGTVEAFF.

The chain has TRBV5-4 and TRBJ2-4, with TRBD2 matching 7 bases. CDR1 is SGHNT and CDR2 is YYREEE in the germline V gene (reference sequence). With V trimmed by 1 base and J by 8 bases, 9 bases remained unmatched. This CDR3 has 15 amino acids. CDR3 region: CASSLRLGGSDIQYF. CDR3 in DNA: TGTGCCAGCAGCTTGCGTTTGGGGGGGTCAGACATTCAGTACTTC.

The rearrangement uses TRBV7-2 and TRBJ2-3; 8 bases are shared with TRBD2. CDR3 size: 17 residues. J gave up 2 bases and V 5 bases, and 12 bases lay outside the gene matches. Germline V gene data show CDR1 as SGHTA and CDR2 as FQGNSA. CDR3 loop: CASSETGLEVFTDTQYF. DNA for the CDR3: TGTGCCAGCAGCGAAACGGGACTAGAGGTATTCACAGATACGCAGTATTTT.

This chain links TRBV15 with TRBJ1-2; TRBD1 matches 7 bases. The germline V gene encodes CDR1 LNHNV and CDR2 YYDKDF (reference sequence). V shed 3 bases, J shed 2 bases, and the junction held 3 bases outside the gene matches. The CDR3 totals 14 residues. CDR3 DNA: TGTGCCACCAGCAGGGGGACAGACAACTATGGCTACACCTTC. Amino acid sequence: CATSRGTDNYGYTF.

The CDR3 sequence: CASSVSRDSSLAEKLFF. DNA of the CDR3: TGTGCCAGCAGCGTGTCCCGGGACAGTTCTTTAGCCGAAAAACTGTTTTTT. The chain carries TRBV9 and TRBJ1-4; 7 bases are a match to TRBD1. Per germline, CDR1 SGDLS and CDR2 YYNGEE. V was clipped by 2 bases and J by 8 bases; unmatched bases: 15. The CDR3 is 17 amino acids.